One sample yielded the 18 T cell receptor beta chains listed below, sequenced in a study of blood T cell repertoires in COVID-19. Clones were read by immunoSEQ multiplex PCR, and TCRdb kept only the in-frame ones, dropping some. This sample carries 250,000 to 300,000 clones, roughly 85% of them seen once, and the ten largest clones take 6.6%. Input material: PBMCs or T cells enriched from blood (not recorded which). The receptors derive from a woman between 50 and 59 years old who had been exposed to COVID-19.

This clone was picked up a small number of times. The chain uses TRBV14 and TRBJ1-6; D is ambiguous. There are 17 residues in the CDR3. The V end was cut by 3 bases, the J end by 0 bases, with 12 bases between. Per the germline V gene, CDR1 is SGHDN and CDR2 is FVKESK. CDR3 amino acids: CASSHRTGSSYNSPLHF. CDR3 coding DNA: TGTGCCAGCAGCCACCGTACCGGGAGCTCCTATAATTCACCCCTCCACTTT.

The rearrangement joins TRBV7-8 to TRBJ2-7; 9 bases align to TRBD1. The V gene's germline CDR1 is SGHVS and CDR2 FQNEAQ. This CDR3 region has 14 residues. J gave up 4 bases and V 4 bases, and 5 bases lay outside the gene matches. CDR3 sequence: CASSSDRGSYEQYF. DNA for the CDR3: TGTGCCAGCAGCTCGGACAGGGGCTCTTACGAGCAGTACTTC.

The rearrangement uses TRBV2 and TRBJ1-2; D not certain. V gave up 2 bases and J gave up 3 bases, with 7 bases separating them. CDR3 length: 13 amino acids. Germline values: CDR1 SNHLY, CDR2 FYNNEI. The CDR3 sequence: CASSENDYYGYTF. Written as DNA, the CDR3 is TGTGCCAGCAGTGAAAACGACTACTATGGCTACACCTTC. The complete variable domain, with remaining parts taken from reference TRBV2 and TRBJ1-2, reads EPEVTQTPSHQVTQMGQEVILRCVPISNHLYFYWYRQILGQKVEFLVSFYNNEISEKSEIFDDQFSVERPDGSNFTLKIRSTKLEDSAMYFCASSENDYYGYTFGSGTRLTVV.

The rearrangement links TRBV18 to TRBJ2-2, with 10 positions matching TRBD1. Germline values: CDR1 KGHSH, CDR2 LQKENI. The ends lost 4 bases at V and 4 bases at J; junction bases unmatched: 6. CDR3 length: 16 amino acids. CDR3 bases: TGTGCCAGCTCACTTGGGACAGGGGAAGTCACCGGGGAGCTGTTTTTT. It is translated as CASSLGTGEVTGELFF.

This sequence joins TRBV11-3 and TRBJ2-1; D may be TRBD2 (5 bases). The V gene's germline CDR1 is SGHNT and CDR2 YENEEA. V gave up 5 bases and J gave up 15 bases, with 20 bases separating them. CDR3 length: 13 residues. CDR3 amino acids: CASSLYGSEVRFF. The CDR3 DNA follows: TGTGCCAGCAGCCTTTATGGGAGCGAGGTCCGGTTCTTC.

CDR3 sequence (DNA): TGTGCCAGCAGCCTCGGAGGGGTCCAATATGGCTACACCTTC. Amino acid sequence: CASSLGGVQYGYTF. V gene TRBV7-2 combines with J gene TRBJ1-2; TRBD1 is a possible D gene (5 bases). The CDR3 totals 14 residues. Per germline, CDR1 SGHTA and CDR2 FQGNSA. Trimming left V 5 bases short and J 5 bases short, with 15 bases between. The entire variable domain, with the rest obtained from reference TRBV7-2 and TRBJ1-2, is as follows: GAGVSQSPSNKVTEKGKDVELRCDPISGHTALYWYRQSLGQGLEFLIYFQGNSAPDKSGLPSDRFSAERTGGSVSTLTIQRTQQEDSAVYLCASSLGGVQYGYTFGSGTRLTVV.

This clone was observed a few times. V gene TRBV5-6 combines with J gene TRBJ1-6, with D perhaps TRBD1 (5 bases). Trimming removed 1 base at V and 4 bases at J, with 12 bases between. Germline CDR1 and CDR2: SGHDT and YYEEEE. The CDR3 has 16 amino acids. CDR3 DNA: TGTGCCAGCAGCTTGTTACAGGCCAGTTATAATTCACCCCTCCACTTT. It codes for CASSLLQASYNSPLHF.

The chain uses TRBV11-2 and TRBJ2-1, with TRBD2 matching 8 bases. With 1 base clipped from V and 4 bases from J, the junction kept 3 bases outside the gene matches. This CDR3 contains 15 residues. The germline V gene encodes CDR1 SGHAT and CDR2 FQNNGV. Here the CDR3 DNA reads TGTGCCAGCAGCTTAGGTACTAGCGGTTACAATGAGCAGTTCTTC. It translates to CASSLGTSGYNEQFF.

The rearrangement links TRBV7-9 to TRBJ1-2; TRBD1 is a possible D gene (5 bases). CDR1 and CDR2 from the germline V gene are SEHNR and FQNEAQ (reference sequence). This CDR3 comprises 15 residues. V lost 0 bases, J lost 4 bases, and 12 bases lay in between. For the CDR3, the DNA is TGTGCCAGCAGCTTAGCGGAGGGGCCCTTCTATGGCTACACCTTC. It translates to CASSLAEGPFYGYTF.

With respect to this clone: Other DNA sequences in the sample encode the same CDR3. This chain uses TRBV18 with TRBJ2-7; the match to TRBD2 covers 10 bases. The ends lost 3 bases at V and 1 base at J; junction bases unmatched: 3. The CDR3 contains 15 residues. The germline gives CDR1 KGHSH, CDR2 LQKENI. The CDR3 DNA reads TGTGCCAGCTCACCCTTAGCGGGGGGTTCCTACGAGCAGTACTTC. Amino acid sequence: CASSPLAGGSYEQYF.

In DNA form, the CDR3 reads TGTGCCAGCAGCCTACTCCGAGGGGGCGATCAGTACTTC. Its protein product is CASSLLRGGDQYF. The chain has TRBV7-8 and TRBJ2-7; 7 bases agree with TRBD1. The junction had 11 bases not matched to a gene; V was cut back by 5 bases and J by 10 bases. The CDR3 has 13 amino acids. Per the germline V gene, CDR1 is SGHVS and CDR2 is FQNEAQ.

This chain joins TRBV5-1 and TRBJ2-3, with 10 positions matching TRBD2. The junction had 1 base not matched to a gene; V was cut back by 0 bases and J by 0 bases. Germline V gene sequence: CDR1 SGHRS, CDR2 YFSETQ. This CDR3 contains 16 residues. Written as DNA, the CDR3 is TGCGCCAGCAGCTTGGCACTAGCGGGGAGCACAGATACGCAGTATTTT. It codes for CASSLALAGSTDTQYF. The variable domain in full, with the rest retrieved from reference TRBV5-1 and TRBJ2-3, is KAGVTQTPRYLIKTRGQQVTLSCSPISGHRSVSWYQQTPGQGLQFLFEYFSETQRNKGNFPGRFSGRQFSNSRSEMNVSTLELGDSALYLCASSLALAGSTDTQYFGPGTRLTVL.

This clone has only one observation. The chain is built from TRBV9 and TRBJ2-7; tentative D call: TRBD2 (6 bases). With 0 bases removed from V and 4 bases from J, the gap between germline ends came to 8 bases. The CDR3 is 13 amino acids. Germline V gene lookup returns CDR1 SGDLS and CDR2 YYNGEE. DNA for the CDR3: TGTGCCAGCAGCGTAGGAGGGAGGTACGAGCAGTACTTC. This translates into CASSVGGRYEQYF.

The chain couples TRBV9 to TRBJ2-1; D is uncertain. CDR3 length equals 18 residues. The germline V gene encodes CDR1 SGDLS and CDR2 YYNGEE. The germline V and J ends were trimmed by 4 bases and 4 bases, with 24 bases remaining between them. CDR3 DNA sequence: TGTGCCAGCAGCACCCACGTAGGCGGCCCTGGGTCGTACAATGAGCAGTTCTTC. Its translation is CASSTHVGGPGSYNEQFF.

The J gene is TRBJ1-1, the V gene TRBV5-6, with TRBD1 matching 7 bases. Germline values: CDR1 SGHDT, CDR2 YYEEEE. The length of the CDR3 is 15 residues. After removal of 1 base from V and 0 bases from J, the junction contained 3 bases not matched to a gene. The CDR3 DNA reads TGTGCCAGCAGCTTGACGACAGGGCTGAACACTGAAGCTTTCTTT. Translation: CASSLTTGLNTEAFF.

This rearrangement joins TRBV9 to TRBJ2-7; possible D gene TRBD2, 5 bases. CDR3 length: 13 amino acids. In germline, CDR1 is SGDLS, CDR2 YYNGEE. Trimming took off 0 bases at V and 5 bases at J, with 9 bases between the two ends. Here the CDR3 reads CASSVGLGDEQYF. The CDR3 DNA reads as TGTGCCAGCAGCGTAGGGCTCGGGGACGAGCAGTACTTC. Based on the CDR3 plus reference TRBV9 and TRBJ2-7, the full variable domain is DSGVTQTPKHLITATGQRVTLRCSPRSGDLSVYWYQQSLDQGLQFLIQYYNGEERAKGNILERFSAQQFPDLHSELNLSSLELGDSALYFCASSVGLGDEQYFGPGTRLTVT.

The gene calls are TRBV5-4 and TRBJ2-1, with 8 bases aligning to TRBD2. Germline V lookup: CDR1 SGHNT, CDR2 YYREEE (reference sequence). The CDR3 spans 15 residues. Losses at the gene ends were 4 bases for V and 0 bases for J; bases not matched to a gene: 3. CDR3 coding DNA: TGTGCCAGCAGCAGGAGCGGGAGCTCCTACAATGAGCAGTTCTTC. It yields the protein CASSRSGSSYNEQFF.

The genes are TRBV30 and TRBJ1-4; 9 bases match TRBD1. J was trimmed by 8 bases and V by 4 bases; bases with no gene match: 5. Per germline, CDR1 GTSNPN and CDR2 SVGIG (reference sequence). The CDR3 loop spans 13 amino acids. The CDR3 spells CAWMTGGDEKLFF. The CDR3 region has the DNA TGTGCCTGGATGACAGGGGGTGACGAAAAACTGTTTTTT.